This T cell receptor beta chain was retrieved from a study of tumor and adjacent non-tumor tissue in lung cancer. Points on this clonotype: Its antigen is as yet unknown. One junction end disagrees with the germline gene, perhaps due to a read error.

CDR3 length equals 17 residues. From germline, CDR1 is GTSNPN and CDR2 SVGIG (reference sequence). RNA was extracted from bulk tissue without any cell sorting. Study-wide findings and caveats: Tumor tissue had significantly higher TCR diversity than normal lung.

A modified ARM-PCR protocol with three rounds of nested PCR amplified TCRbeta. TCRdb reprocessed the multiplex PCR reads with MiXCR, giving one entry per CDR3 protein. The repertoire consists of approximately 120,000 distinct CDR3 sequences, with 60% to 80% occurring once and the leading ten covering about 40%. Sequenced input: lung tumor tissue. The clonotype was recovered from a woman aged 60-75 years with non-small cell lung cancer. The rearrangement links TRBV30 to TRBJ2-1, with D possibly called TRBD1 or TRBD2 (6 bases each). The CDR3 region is CAANERPGANSYNGQFF. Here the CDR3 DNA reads TGTGCTGCAAACGAGAGGCCGGGGGCGAATTCCTACAATGGGCAGTTCTTC.